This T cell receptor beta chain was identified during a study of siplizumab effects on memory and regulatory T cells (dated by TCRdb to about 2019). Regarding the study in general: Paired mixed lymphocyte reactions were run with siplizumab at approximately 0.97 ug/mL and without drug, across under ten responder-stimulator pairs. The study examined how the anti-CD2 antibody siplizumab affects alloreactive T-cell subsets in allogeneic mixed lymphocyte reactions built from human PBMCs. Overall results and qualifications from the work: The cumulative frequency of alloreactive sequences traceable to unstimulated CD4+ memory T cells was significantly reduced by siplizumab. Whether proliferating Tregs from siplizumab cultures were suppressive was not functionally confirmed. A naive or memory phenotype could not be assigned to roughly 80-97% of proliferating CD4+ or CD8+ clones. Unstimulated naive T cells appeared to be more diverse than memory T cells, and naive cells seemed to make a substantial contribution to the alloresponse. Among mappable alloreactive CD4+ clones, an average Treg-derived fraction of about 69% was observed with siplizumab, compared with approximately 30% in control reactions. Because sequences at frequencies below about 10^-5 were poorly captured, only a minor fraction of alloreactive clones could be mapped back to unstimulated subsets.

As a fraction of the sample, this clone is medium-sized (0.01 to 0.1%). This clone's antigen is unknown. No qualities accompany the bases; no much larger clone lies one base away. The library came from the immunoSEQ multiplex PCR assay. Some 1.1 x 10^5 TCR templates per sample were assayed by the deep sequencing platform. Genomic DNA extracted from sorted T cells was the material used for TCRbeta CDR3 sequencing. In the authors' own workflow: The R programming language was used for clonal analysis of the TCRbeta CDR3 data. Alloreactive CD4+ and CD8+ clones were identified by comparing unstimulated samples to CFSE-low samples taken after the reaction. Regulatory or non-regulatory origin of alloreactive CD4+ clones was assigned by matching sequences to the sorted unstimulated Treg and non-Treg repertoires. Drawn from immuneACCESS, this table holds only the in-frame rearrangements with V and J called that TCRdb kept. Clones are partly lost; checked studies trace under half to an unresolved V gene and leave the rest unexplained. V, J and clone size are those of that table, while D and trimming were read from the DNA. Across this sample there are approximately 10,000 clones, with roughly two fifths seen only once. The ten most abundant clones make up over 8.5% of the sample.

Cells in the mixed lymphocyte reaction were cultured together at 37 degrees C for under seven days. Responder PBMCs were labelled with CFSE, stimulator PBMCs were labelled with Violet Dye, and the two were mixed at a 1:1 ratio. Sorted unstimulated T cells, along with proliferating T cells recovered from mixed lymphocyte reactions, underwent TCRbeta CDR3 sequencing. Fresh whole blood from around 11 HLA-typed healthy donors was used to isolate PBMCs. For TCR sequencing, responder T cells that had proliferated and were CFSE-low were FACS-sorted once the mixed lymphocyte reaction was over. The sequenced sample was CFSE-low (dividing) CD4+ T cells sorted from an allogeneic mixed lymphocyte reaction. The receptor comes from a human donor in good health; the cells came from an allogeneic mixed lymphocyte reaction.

The DNA is as follows: TGTGCCAGCAGTGACAGGGGTCATAACGAGCAGTACTTC. This is translated as CASSDRGHNEQYF. This chain joins TRBV2 to TRBJ2-7; a tentative D call is TRBD1 (6 bases match). In the germline V gene, CDR1 corresponds to SNHLY and CDR2 to FYNNEI. The CDR3 measures 13 amino acids from cysteine to phenylalanine. Only the CDR3 part of the read is kept: 39 bases, read in frame from the first base. Trimming at the junction amounts to 3 bases on V and 5 bases on J, and the germline ends lie 11 bases apart.